The source of this TCR beta chain is a study of Ad26.COV2.S vaccination and SARS-CoV-2 variants (dated by TCRdb to 2020 to 2023). Context from the whole study: Donors in the vaccine arm were drawn from COV1001, a phase I-IIa trial of Ad26.COV2.S in healthy adults that was multicentre, randomized, double-blind and placebo-controlled. Ad26.COV2.S was administered intramuscularly at 5 x 10^10 or 1 x 10^11 viral particles, either as a single shot or as two shots given 56 days apart. Sequencing of the TCRbeta repertoire served to evaluate the specificity and breadth of SARS-CoV-2-reactive T cell receptors following Ad26.COV2.S vaccination. The TCR-sequenced set comprised around 30 samples: 19 Ad26.COV2.S vaccine recipients, 5 placebo recipients and 8 SARS-CoV-2 convalescent individuals. Trial participants were randomized into five groups of five: low-dose or high-dose Ad26.COV2.S given once or twice, or placebo on both occasions. Investigators did not know the trial group allocation while performing experiments and assessing outcomes.

This sample's treatment or condition label indicates: over 15 received Ad26.COV2.S at low or high dose, single or two shots; about five received placebo; per-sample allocation not given. Repertoires of vaccine and placebo recipients were sequenced from samples collected on day 63 after the first injection. In Cohort 1b, around 23 adults aged 18-55 years were enrolled at a single site in Boston, USA, between 29 July and 7 August 2020. Ad26.COV2.S was a replication-incompetent adenovirus type 26 vector that expressed a prefusion-stabilized SARS-CoV-2 spike protein derived from the original Wuhan strain. Summary of the overall study and its limitations: The authors noted that the TCR breadth and depth analyses may have underestimated total T cell responses. Vaccine and placebo recipients had similar non-spike TCR breadth, a finding consistent with the vaccine containing only spike. The study was not powered for comparison of responses between vaccine doses or regimens. After vaccination, substantial breadth of spike-specific CD8+ and CD4+ T cell responses was reported. Spike-specific TCR breadth was higher in Ad26.COV2.S recipients than in placebo recipients (P = 0.0014).

CDR1 SGHRS and CDR2 YFSETQ are derived from the germline V gene. The CDR3 runs 14 amino acids, cysteine and phenylalanine included. Just CDR3 DNA is preserved here, 42 bases in frame from base 1. Deletion took 4 bases off V and 0 bases off J, with a span of 11 bases between the germline ends. Of note for this clone: Its antigen is currently not known. No quality values exist for individual bases; no much larger clone is one base distant.

The immunoSEQ Assay was the method used to sequence TCRbeta CDR3 regions. After extraction, genomic DNA underwent amplification by bias-controlled multiplex PCR, followed by high-throughput sequencing. From the authors' description of their analysis: To quantify the absolute abundance of every unique TCRbeta CDR3 region, sequences were collapsed and filtered. Usable DNA was measured by amplifying reference genes present in all nucleated cells, and TCRbeta template counts were normalized to that usable DNA to estimate T cell fraction. Repertoire TCRs were annotated as SARS-CoV-2-specific when V gene, CDR3 amino acid sequence and J gene were exactly matched to a known reactive TCR set. MIRA supplied the reference SARS-CoV-2 TCR set, which was filtered for enrichment in COVID-19-positive ImmuneCODE repertoires so that public or cross-reactive TCRs were removed. Using the MIRA antigens, annotated TCRs were further analysed by specific ORF or by position within an ORF. Breadth was defined as the number of annotated unique rearrangements divided by the total number of unique productive rearrangements, and depth was defined as the summed frequency of the annotated unique rearrangements. Two-sided Wilcoxon rank-sum tests were applied when comparing TCR breadth between groups. This immuneACCESS table, as held by TCRdb, lists in-frame sequences with V and J called but not all clones. Of the missing ones, under half trace to an unresolved V gene in checked studies; the others have no known cause. V and J calls and clone size are copied from that table; D and trimming were computed from the DNA. The sample has some 340,000 clones on record, about 82% of them singletons. Around 2.2% of the sample is taken by the ten largest.

The input for sequencing was peripheral blood, taken in a trial of Ad26.COV2.S vaccine versus placebo. The chain couples TRBV5-1 to TRBJ2-7, and the D gene may be TRBD2, 7 bases matching. The receptor's source is a person between 18 and 59 years old who received the Ad26.COV2.S COVID-19 vaccine or a placebo. The CDR3 protein: CASSGRGVSYEQYF. The DNA reads as follows: TGCGCCAGCAGCGGGAGGGGGGTCTCCTACGAGCAGTACTTC.